The next 27 T cell receptor beta chains were all read from a single sample in a study of blood T cell repertoires in COVID-19. Sequenced by immunoSEQ multiplex PCR; TCRdb stores in-frame clones only, minus some. Among 100,000 to 130,000 clones, 88% were seen once, and the ten largest hold 2% to 3%. The sample comprised peripheral blood. The receptors shown here come from a human donor in a cohort sampled during active COVID-19.

V is TRBV10-1 and J is TRBJ2-7; TRBD2 is a possible D gene (6 bases). This CDR3 has 14 residues. Per the germline V gene, CDR1 is WNHNN and CDR2 is SYGVQD (reference sequence). V was trimmed by 6 bases and J by 0 bases, leaving 12 bases between them. The CDR3 DNA is TGCGCCAGCAGCGGGGACTGGAGCTCCTACGAGCAGTACTTC. Translation: CASSGDWSSYEQYF.

A few counts support this clone. The V gene is TRBV28, the J gene TRBJ1-5; no definite D call. Germline V gives CDR1 MDHEN, CDR2 SYDVKM. V was shortened by 5 bases and J by 3 bases, with 14 bases between the two germline ends. The CDR3 extends over 15 amino acids. CDR3 in amino acids: CASSRGLTINQPQHF. DNA for the CDR3: TGTGCCAGCAGTCGCGGGCTAACGATCAATCAGCCCCAGCATTTT.

This chain joins TRBV19 and TRBJ2-5, with 12 bases fitting TRBD2. Trimming cost V 5 bases and J 1 base; bases outside gene matches: 8. The CDR3 runs to 17 residues. The germline gives CDR1 LNHDA, CDR2 SQIVND (reference sequence). The CDR3 spells CASSFRLAGVSQETQYF. Written as DNA, the CDR3 is TGTGCCAGTAGTTTTCGACTAGCGGGGGTGTCCCAAGAGACCCAGTACTTC.

This sequence joins TRBV19 and TRBJ2-1; 9 bases align to TRBD2. V shed 3 bases, J shed 4 bases, and the junction held 16 bases outside the gene matches. CDR1 LNHDA and CDR2 SQIVND come from the germline V gene (reference sequence). This CDR3 is built from 19 residues. The CDR3 here is CASSMKAGGIHRIYNEQFF. CDR3 bases: TGTGCCAGTAGTATGAAGGCGGGAGGGATACATAGGATATACAATGAGCAGTTCTTC.

V and J are TRBV6-4 and TRBJ2-3, with D possibly matching TRBD2 (6 bases). The CDR3 runs to 15 residues. Trimming left V 3 bases short and J 0 bases short, with 10 bases between. The V gene's germline CDR1 is MRHNA and CDR2 SNTAGT. CDR3 sequence: CASSEWGTSTDTQYF. The CDR3 region has the DNA TGTGCCAGCAGTGAATGGGGGACTAGCACAGATACGCAGTATTTT.

V usage is TRBV28 and J usage is TRBJ1-3; TRBD1 agrees at 11 bases. With 4 bases clipped from V and 5 bases from J, the junction kept 10 bases outside the gene matches. The germline V gene has CDR1 MDHEN and CDR2 SYDVKM. This CDR3 region has 17 residues. CDR3 sequence (DNA): TGTGCCAGCAGTTCCCCAGGACAGGGGGCTGGGAGAAACACCATATATTTT. This codes for CASSSPGQGAGRNTIYF.

The chain links TRBV7-9 to TRBJ1-1, with 7 bases identical to TRBD1. V trimming: 5 bases; J trimming: 1 base; junction bases outside the gene matches: 10. This CDR3 contains 16 residues. Germline CDR1 is SEHNR and CDR2 is FQNEAQ (reference sequence). The DNA for the CDR3 is TGTGCCAGCAGCCCTCCCGACAGGGTGTCGAACACTGAAGCTTTCTTT. It yields the protein CASSPPDRVSNTEAFF. Supplemented by reference TRBV7-9 and TRBJ1-1, the full variable domain reads DTGVSQNPRHKITKRGQNVTFRCDPISEHNRLYWYRQTLGQGPEFLTYFQNEAQLEKSRLLSDRFSAERPKGSFSTLEIQRTEQGDSAMYLCASSPPDRVSNTEAFFGQGTRLTVV.

The genes are TRBV30 and TRBJ2-1, with 13 bases that match TRBD2. V dropped 3 bases and J dropped 10; count of bases not matched to a gene: 6. CDR1 is GTSNPN, CDR2 SVGIG, per germline (reference sequence). CDR3 length: 14 residues. This chain's CDR3 is CAWRLAGGLREQFF. The CDR3 region has the DNA TGTGCCTGGAGACTAGCGGGAGGGTTACGAGAGCAGTTCTTC.

This chain's CDR3 is CASSLRTGLRSPLHF. CDR3 nucleotide sequence: TGTGCCAGCAGCTTAAGGACAGGCCTCCGGTCACCCCTCCACTTT. This chain uses TRBV7-9 with TRBJ1-6, with TRBD1 identical over 7 bases. Germline V lookup: CDR1 SEHNR, CDR2 FQNEAQ (reference sequence). This CDR3 contains 15 residues. After removal of 2 bases from V and 10 bases from J, the junction contained 8 bases not matched to a gene.

The chain links TRBV5-5 to TRBJ2-3; D might be TRBD2 (6 bases). The CDR3 loop spans 15 amino acids. The germline V gene encodes CDR1 SGHKS and CDR2 YYEKEE (reference sequence). Trimming took 0 bases from V and 6 from J, leaving 14 bases between them. The CDR3 coding sequence is TGTGCCAGCAGCTTGGGGGGACTTCCTGGGGATACGCAGTATTTT. Encoded protein: CASSLGGLPGDTQYF.

The chain joins TRBV7-6 to TRBJ2-6; TRBD1 matches at 8 bases. The length of the CDR3 is 17 residues. V gave up 5 bases and J gave up 2 bases; unmatched junction bases: 8. CDR1 SGHVS and CDR2 FNYEAQ come from the germline V gene. The CDR3, as DNA: TGTGCCAGCAGCCTACACATGACAGGGGCTGGGGCCAACGTCCTGACTTTC. Encoded protein: CASSLHMTGAGANVLTF. Supplemented by reference TRBV7-6 and TRBJ2-6, the full variable domain reads GAGVSQSPRYKVTKRGQDVALRCDPISGHVSLYWYRQALGQGPEFLTYFNYEAQQDKSGLPNDRFSAERPEGSISTLTIQRTEQRDSAMYRCASSLHMTGAGANVLTFGAGSRLTVL.

This clone was counted a few times. CDR3 DNA sequence: TGTGCCAGTAGTACGGGGGGGGCAGCTAGCGGGACCGGCACAGATACGCAGTATTTT. Its protein product is CASSTGGAASGTGTDTQYF. V is TRBV19 and J is TRBJ2-3, with 9 bases matching TRBD2. The V segment lost 4 bases and the J segment 1 base; nucleotides outside the gene matches: 15. Germline CDR1 reads LNHDA; CDR2 reads SQIVND (reference sequence). The CDR3 covers 19 residues.

The chain has TRBV4-2 and TRBJ2-2, with 12 nucleotides matching TRBD2. CDR3 length equals 17 residues. The V gene end was trimmed by 4 bases and the J gene end by 6 bases; junction bases not matched to a gene: 9. Looked up from germline, CDR1 is LGHNA and CDR2 is YNFKEQ. CDR3 loop: CASSPTVTSGSAGELFF. CDR3 nucleotides: TGTGCCAGCAGCCCTACCGTGACTAGCGGGAGTGCCGGGGAGCTGTTTTTT.

The chain couples TRBV5-6 to TRBJ1-4; D is undetermined. V dropped 5 bases and J dropped 4 bases, with 12 bases sitting between them. Per the germline V gene, CDR1 is SGHDT and CDR2 is YYEEEE. CDR3 length: 14 amino acids. CDR3 region: CASSDTWNNEKLFF. DNA of the CDR3: TGTGCCAGCAGTGACACCTGGAATAATGAAAAACTGTTTTTT.

This rearrangement joins TRBV2 to TRBJ1-5; D unclear. Germline CDR1 and CDR2: SNHLY and FYNNEI. This CDR3 comprises 13 residues. V gave up 2 bases and J gave up 4 bases, with 6 bases separating them. For the CDR3, the DNA is TGTGCCAGCAGTGAATTCGCGAATCAGCCCCAGCATTTT. Amino acids: CASSEFANQPQHF. The variable domain in full, completed from reference TRBV2 and TRBJ1-5, reads EPEVTQTPSHQVTQMGQEVILRCVPISNHLYFYWYRQILGQKVEFLVSFYNNEISEKSEIFDDQFSVERPDGSNFTLKIRSTKLEDSAMYFCASSEFANQPQHFGDGTRLSIL.

The chain recombines TRBV12-3 or TRBV12-4 with TRBJ2-7, with D tentatively TRBD1 (6 bases). The CDR3 has 13 amino acids. V lost 11 bases and J lost 6, with 20 bases in between. The CDR3, as DNA: TGTGCCGTTGCGTCCAGGGGATCTGGCGAGCAGTACTTC. It codes for CAVASRGSGEQYF.

The chain is built from TRBV29-1 and TRBJ2-3, with 7 bases aligning to TRBD1. Germline assignment: CDR1 SQVTM and CDR2 ANQGSEA. With V trimmed by 0 bases and J by 7 bases, 1 base remained unmatched. This CDR3 has 12 amino acids. The CDR3 here is CSVEETGNTQYF. The DNA for the CDR3 is TGCAGCGTTGAAGAGACAGGGAATACGCAGTATTTT.

This sequence joins TRBV5-1 and TRBJ2-3; 15 nucleotides agree with TRBD2. The CDR3 extends over 15 amino acids. CDR1 and CDR2 from the germline V gene are SGHRS and YFSETQ. J lost 5 bases, V lost 6 bases, and 4 bases had no gene match. The CDR3 reads CASTEGLAGGDTQYF. For the CDR3, the DNA is TGCGCCAGCACGGAGGGACTAGCGGGGGGAGATACGCAGTATTTT.

V gene TRBV4-1 combines with J gene TRBJ2-7; D is possibly TRBD1 (5 bases). Between the trimmed V and J ends, which lost 4 bases and 0 bases, there was a span of 19 bases. This CDR3 spans 17 amino acids. The germline V gene encodes CDR1 MGHRA and CDR2 YSYEKL. This chain's CDR3 is CASSPVKGSGLSYEQYF. As DNA, the CDR3 is TGCGCCAGCAGCCCCGTTAAAGGGTCAGGGCTCTCCTACGAGCAGTACTTC.

The chain has TRBV7-9 and TRBJ2-3; 8 bases fit TRBD1. After removal of 4 bases from V and 5 bases from J, the junction contained 8 bases not matched to a gene. Germline CDR1 reads SEHNR; CDR2 reads FQNEAQ (reference sequence). The CDR3 runs 15 residues. CDR3 in DNA: TGTGCCAGCAGCTCATCGCAGGGGGCGGGAGATACGCAGTATTTT. This gives the protein CASSSSQGAGDTQYF.

This clone was counted a few times. V usage is TRBV7-2 and J usage is TRBJ1-2; possible D gene TRBD1, 5 bases. Germline V gene data show CDR1 as SGHTA and CDR2 as FQGNSA. V lost 3 bases, J lost 2 bases, and 10 bases lay in between. The CDR3 consists of 14 residues. CDR3 region: CASSFGHLNYGYTF. CDR3 nucleotide sequence: TGTGCCAGCAGCTTCGGACATCTCAACTATGGCTACACCTTC.

CDR3 protein: CASSIDLGGNQPQHF. In nucleotides, the CDR3 is TGTGCCAGTAGTATAGATTTAGGGGGCAATCAGCCCCAGCATTTT. The rearrangement links TRBV19 to TRBJ1-5; TRBD1 might be the D (5 bases). The ends were cut back, 0 bases at V and 2 bases at J, with 8 bases in the middle. The CDR3 is 15 residues long. Germline V lookup: CDR1 LNHDA, CDR2 SQIVND (reference sequence). The whole variable domain, filled in from reference TRBV19 and TRBJ1-5, reads DGGITQSPKYLFRKEGQNVTLSCEQNLNHDAMYWYRQDPGQGLRLIYYSQIVNDFQKGDIAEGYSVSREKKESFPLTVTSAQKNPTAFYLCASSIDLGGNQPQHFGDGTRLSIL.

CDR3 nucleotides: TGCGCCAGCAGCCCCACACTAGCGGCGAACACCGGGGAGCTGTTTTTT. As protein: CASSPTLAANTGELFF. The chain couples TRBV4-1 to TRBJ2-2; 8 bases line up with TRBD2. CDR1 and CDR2 (germline): MGHRA, YSYEKL. The CDR3 covers 16 residues. The V segment lost 4 bases and the J segment 0 bases; nucleotides outside the gene matches: 4.

This chain connects TRBV10-3 to TRBJ2-2; 8 bases match TRBD2. Germline trimming cut 4 bases from V and 0 bases from J; bases unmatched to any gene: 7. There are 17 residues in the CDR3. Germline V gives CDR1 ENHRY, CDR2 SYGVKD. The CDR3 here is CAISGAPGLANTGELFF. The DNA of the CDR3 is TGTGCCATCAGTGGCGCTCCGGGACTAGCGAACACCGGGGAGCTGTTTTTT.

V gene TRBV2 combines with J gene TRBJ2-1; D unresolved. Germline loops: CDR1 SNHLY, CDR2 FYNNEI. There are 17 residues in the CDR3. Trimming left V 0 bases short and J 1 base short, with 13 bases between. This CDR3 reads CASSEARLVISYNEQFF. The DNA of the CDR3 is TGTGCCAGCAGTGAAGCGCGACTCGTCATTTCCTACAATGAGCAGTTCTTC. Full variable domain (outside the CDR3, taken from reference TRBV2 and TRBJ2-1): EPEVTQTPSHQVTQMGQEVILRCVPISNHLYFYWYRQILGQKVEFLVSFYNNEISEKSEIFDDQFSVERPDGSNFTLKIRSTKLEDSAMYFCASSEARLVISYNEQFFGPGTRLTVL.

The chain joins TRBV24-1 to TRBJ2-1; 7 bases map to TRBD1. The CDR3 loop spans 13 amino acids. With V trimmed by 1 base and J by 14 bases, 7 bases remained unmatched. Germline V lookup: CDR1 KGHDR, CDR2 SFDVKD. The DNA of the CDR3 is TGTGCCACCAGTGATTTACGGGACAGTCCAAAGTTCTTC. Translation gives CATSDLRDSPKFF.

The chain joins TRBV7-9 to TRBJ2-3; 9 nucleotides match TRBD1. This CDR3 is built from 16 residues. Per germline, CDR1 SEHNR and CDR2 FQNEAQ (reference sequence). V was pared by 5 bases and J by 9 bases, with 15 bases of the junction left unmatched. The chain's CDR3 is CASSPSGQGGLWTQYF. The CDR3 region has the DNA TGTGCCAGCAGCCCCTCGGGACAGGGAGGCCTATGGACGCAGTATTTT.